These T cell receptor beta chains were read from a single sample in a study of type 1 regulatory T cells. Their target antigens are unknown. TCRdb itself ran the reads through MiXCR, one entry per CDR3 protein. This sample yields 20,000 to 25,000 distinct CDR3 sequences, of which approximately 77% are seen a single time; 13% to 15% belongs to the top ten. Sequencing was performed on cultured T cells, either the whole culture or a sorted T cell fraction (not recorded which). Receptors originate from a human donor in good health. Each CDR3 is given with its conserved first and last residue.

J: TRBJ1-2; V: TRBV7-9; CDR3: CASSLRALSYGYTF
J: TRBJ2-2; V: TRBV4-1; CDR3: CASRQEGFGELFF
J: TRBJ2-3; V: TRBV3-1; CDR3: CASSQERRTQYF
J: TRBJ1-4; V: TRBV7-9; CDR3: CASSSQGPNEKLFF
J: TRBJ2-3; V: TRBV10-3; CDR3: CAINPSGFTDTQYF
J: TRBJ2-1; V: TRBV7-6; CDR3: CASSLGLVYEQFF
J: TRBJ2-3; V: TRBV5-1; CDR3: CASSLDLRSDTQYF
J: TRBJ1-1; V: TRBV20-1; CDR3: CSGTENTEAFF
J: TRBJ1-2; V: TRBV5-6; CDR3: CASSLGSGVYGYTF
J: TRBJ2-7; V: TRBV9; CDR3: CASSFSPYGGLGEQYF
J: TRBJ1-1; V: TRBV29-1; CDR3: CSVRSAGRTEAFF
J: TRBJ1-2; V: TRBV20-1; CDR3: CSARTGFYGYTF
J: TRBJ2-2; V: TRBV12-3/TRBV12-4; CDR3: CASRDRANTGELFF
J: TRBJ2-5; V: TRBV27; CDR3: CASRSQGAQTQYF
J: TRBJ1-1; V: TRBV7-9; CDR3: CASSLGRSDRGRGGTEAFF
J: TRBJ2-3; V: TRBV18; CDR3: CASSAQQGGSTDTQYF
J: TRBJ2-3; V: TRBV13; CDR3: CASSLASQRGFTDTQYF
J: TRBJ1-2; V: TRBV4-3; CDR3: CASSQESGLTANYGYTF
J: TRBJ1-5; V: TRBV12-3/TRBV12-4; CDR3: CASVKRENQPQHF
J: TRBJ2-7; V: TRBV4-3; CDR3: CASSRNRGNYEQYF
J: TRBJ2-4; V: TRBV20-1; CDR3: CSAWGAGAKNIQYF
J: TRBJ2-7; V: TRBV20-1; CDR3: CSALTSTKSYEQYF
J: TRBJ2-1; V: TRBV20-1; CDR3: CSVDSGPAGYNEQFF
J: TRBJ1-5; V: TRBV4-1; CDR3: CASSQVDSHNQPQHF
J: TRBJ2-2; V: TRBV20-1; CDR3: CSASVLGELFF
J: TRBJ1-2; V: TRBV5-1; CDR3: CASSLSPTGLGGYTF
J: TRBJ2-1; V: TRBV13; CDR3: CASSGGRGTYNEQFF
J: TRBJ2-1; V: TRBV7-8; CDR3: CASSLVAGGRNDNEQFF
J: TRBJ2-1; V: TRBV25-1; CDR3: CASSGGNEQFF
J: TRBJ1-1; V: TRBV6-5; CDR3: CASSYGQMNTEAFF
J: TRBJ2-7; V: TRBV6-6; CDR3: CASSYRDISYEQYF
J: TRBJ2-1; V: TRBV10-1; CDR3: CASSDPGTGKNEQFF
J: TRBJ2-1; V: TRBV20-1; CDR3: CSARRQLVYNEQFF
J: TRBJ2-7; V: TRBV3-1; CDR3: CASSRRMRDEQYF
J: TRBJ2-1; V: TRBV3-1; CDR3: CASTRRGGYNEQFF
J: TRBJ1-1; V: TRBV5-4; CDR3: CASSTGTGPSKAFF
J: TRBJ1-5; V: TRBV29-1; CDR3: CSAIMGNQPQHF
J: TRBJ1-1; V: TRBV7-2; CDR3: CASTPGIRTEAFF
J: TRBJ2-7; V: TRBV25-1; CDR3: CASSDFRLGTYEQYF
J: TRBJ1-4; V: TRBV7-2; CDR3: CASSPPGLREKLFF
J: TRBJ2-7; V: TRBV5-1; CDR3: CASSLAGGQGNEQYF
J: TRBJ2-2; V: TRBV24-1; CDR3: CATAGGANTGELFF
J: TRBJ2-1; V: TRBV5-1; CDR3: CASSPQGSAYNEQFF
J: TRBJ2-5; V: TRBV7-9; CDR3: CASSLGSGHETQYF
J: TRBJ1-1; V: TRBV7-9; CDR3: CASSSQGDLGEAFF
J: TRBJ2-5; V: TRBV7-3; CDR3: CASSLRLAGGVTETQYF
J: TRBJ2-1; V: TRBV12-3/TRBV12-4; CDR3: CASSLGLAGGIFEQFF
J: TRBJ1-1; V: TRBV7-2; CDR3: CASSRGVGRGWNTEAFF
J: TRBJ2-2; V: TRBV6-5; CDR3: CASSYSKGGLYTGELFF
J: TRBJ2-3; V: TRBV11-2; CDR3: CASSLLFGTQYF
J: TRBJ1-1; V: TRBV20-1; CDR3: CSARETGRGTEAFF
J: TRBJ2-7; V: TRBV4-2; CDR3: CASSQDGRTSYEQYF
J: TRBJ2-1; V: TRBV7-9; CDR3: CASSFPRAGLDEQFF